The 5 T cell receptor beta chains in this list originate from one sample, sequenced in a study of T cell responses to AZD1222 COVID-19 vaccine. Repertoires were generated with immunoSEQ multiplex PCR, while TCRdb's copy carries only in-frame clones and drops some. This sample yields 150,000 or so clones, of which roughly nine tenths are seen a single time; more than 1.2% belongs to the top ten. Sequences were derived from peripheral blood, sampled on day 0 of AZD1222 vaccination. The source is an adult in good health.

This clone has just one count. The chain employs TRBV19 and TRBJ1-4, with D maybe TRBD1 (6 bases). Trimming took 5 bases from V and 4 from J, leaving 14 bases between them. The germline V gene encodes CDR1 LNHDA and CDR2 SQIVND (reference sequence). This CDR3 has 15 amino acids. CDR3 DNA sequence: TGTGCCAGTAGTCAAAAACAGGGCCTTAATGAAAAACTGTTTTTT. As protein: CASSQKQGLNEKLFF.

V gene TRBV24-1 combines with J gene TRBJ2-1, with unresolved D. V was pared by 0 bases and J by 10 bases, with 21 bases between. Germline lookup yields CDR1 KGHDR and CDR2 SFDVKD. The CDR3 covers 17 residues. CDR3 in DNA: TGTGCCACCAGTGATTTGCCCTACAGCAATACAGTCCCCGAGCAGTTCTTC. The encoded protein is CATSDLPYSNTVPEQFF.

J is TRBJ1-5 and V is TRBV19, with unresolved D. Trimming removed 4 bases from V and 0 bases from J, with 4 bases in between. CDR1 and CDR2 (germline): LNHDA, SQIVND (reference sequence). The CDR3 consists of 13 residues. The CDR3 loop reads CASSTDSNQPQHF. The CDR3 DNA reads TGTGCCAGTAGTACGGATAGCAATCAGCCCCAGCATTTT.

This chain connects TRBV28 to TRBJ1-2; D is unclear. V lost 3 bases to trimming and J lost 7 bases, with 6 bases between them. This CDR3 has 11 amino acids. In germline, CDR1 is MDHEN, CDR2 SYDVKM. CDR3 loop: CASSFYRGYTF. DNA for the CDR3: TGTGCCAGCAGTTTCTATCGTGGCTACACCTTC.

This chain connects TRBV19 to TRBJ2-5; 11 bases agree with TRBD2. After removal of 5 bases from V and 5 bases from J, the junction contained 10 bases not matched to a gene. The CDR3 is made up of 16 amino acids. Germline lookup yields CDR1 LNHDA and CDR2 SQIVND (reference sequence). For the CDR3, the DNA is TGTGCCAGTAGTCTTAATCTAGCGGGAGGTCAGGAGACCCAGTACTTC. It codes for CASSLNLAGGQETQYF. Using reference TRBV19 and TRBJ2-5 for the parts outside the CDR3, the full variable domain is DGGITQSPKYLFRKEGQNVTLSCEQNLNHDAMYWYRQDPGQGLRLIYYSQIVNDFQKGDIAEGYSVSREKKESFPLTVTSAQKNPTAFYLCASSLNLAGGQETQYFGPGTRLLVL.